This TCR beta chain was identified during a study of CD8 T cells in ankylosing spondylitis. For TCR beta, libraries came from quantitative 5'-RACE with molecular barcodes. MiXCR was run by TCRdb on the 5' RACE reads, yielding one entry per CDR3 protein. The profile shows under 300,000 distinct CDR3 sequences, around 10% of them singletons. This clonotype was seen only a few times. Germline trimming cut 5 bases from V and 0 bases from J; bases unmatched to any gene: 3. Germline V gives CDR1 SGHTA, CDR2 FQGTGA. The CDR3 extends over 14 amino acids. The sequence came from a male donor with ankylosing spondylitis or in good health (not recorded which). J is TRBJ2-7 and V is TRBV7-3; 8 nucleotides line up with TRBD2. What was sequenced was blood, either unsorted or a sorted T cell fraction (not recorded which). The CDR3 sequence is CASSPSGSSYEQYF. The CDR3 coding sequence is TGTGCCAGCAGCCCGAGCGGGAGCTCCTACGAGCAGTACTTC. Variable domain in full (rest from reference TRBV7-3 and TRBJ2-7): GAGVSQTPSNKVTEKGKYVELRCDPISGHTALYWYRQSLGQGPEFLIYFQGTGAADDSGLPNDRFFAVRPEGSVSTLKIQRTERGDSAVYLCASSPSGSSYEQYFGPGTRLTVT.